This is a list of T cell receptor beta chains from one sample in a study of OX40 agonist ivuxolimab in advanced cancers. Generated by immunoSEQ multiplex PCR, the TCRdb table keeps only in-frame clones and is missing some. This sample has 9,500 to 14,000 clones; around 84% occur once, and the top ten carry 9.2%. Sequenced here: CD4+ or CD8+ T cells sorted from blood, sampled in a trial of the OX40 agonist ivuxolimab. All receptors derive from an adult with an advanced solid tumor such as melanoma, head and neck, liver or kidney cancer. CDR3s include the opening cysteine and the closing phenylalanine or tryptophan. Fields, in order: D gene, J gene, clone size, V gene, CDR3 protein, CDR3 DNA. The D gene is left open where the match is weak. The listing skips clone size in some rows; elsewhere it reads once, few, many or a size class.

-	TRBJ2-1	-	TRBV4-2	CASSQDTGDWDNEQFF	TGTGCCAGCAGCCAAGATACCGGGGATTGGGACAATGAGCAGTTCTTC
-	TRBJ2-1	-	TRBV7-3	CASSTLQGEQFF	TGTGCCAGCAGCACCCTCCAAGGGGAGCAGTTCTTC
TRBD1	TRBJ1-1	medium-sized	TRBV6-5	CASSHGQGLNTEAFF	TGTGCCAGCAGCCACGGACAGGGACTGAACACTGAAGCTTTCTTT
-	TRBJ2-7	-	TRBV4-1	CASSQDGVSYEQYF	TGCGCCAGCAGCCAAGATGGGGTCTCCTACGAGCAGTACTTC
TRBD1	TRBJ2-1	-	TRBV9	CASSPGDRAVDEQFF	TGTGCCAGCAGCCCCGGGGACAGGGCGGTCGATGAGCAGTTCTTC
TRBD1	TRBJ1-2	-	TRBV18	CASSNGQGGNYGYTF	TGTGCCAGCTCTAACGGACAGGGTGGCAACTATGGCTACACCTTC
-	TRBJ1-4	-	TRBV5-8	CASSLEGMVTNEKLFF	TGTGCCAGCAGCTTGGAGGGTATGGTAACTAATGAAAAACTGTTTTTT
TRBD1	TRBJ2-7	-	TRBV5-5	CASSNVQGASYEQYF	TGTGCCAGCAGCAACGTACAGGGGGCCTCCTACGAGCAGTACTTC
-	TRBJ1-1	once	TRBV27	CASSLFEGNTEAFF	TGTGCCAGCAGTTTATTTGAGGGGAACACTGAAGCTTTCTTT
-	TRBJ1-1	once	TRBV5-4	CASSPITVAEAFF	TGTGCCAGCAGCCCGATTACAGTGGCTGAAGCTTTCTTT
TRBD1	TRBJ1-6	-	TRBV2	CASKGQGNSPLHF	TGTGCCAGCAAGGGACAGGGGAATTCACCCCTCCACTTT
-	TRBJ1-3	-	TRBV5-1	CASSGNTIYF	TGCGCCAGCTCTGGAAACACCATATATTTT
-	TRBJ2-5	-	TRBV6-1	CASRGRERETQYF	TGTGCCAGCAGGGGCAGGGAGAGAGAGACCCAGTACTTC
-	TRBJ1-1	-	TRBV2	CASSEAGRRGDVAEAFF	TGTGCCAGCAGTGAGGCGGGGCGGAGGGGAGACGTGGCTGAAGCTTTCTTT
-	TRBJ2-3	-	TRBV7-5	CARSPGLAGPTDTQYF	TGTGCCAGAAGTCCCGGACTAGCGGGACCTACAGATACGCAGTATTTT
-	TRBJ1-6	few	TRBV6-5	CASSYSGAFNSPLHF	TGTGCCAGCAGTTACTCGGGGGCCTTTAATTCACCCCTCCACTTT
TRBD1	TRBJ1-2	-	TRBV5-1	CASSLSGTAYGYTF	TGCGCCAGCAGCTTATCTGGGACAGCCTATGGCTACACCTTC
-	TRBJ2-1	-	TRBV29-1	CSVVGGSYNEQFF	TGCAGCGTTGTTGGGGGGTCCTACAATGAGCAGTTCTTC
TRBD1	TRBJ1-1	-	TRBV27	CASSLGTGLVGITEAFF	TGTGCCAGCAGTTTAGGGACAGGGTTGGTTGGGATCACTGAAGCTTTCTTT
-	TRBJ1-1	-	TRBV5-1	CASSLQGQTGAEAFF	TGCGCCAGCAGCCTACAAGGGCAGACTGGGGCTGAAGCTTTCTTT
TRBD1	TRBJ1-2	-	TRBV11-2	CASSPGTGIGYTF	TGTGCCAGCAGCCCCGGGACAGGGATTGGCTACACCTTC
-	TRBJ1-2	once	TRBV14	CASSQATGFVYGYTF	TGTGCCAGCAGCCAAGCCACAGGGTTTGTCTATGGCTACACCTTC
-	TRBJ2-1	few	TRBV5-4	CASSRDNYNEQFF	TGTGCCAGCAGCCGGGACAACTACAATGAGCAGTTCTTC
-	TRBJ2-7	-	TRBV5-8	CASSLVPKDEQYF	TGTGCCAGCAGCTTGGTCCCAAAGGACGAGCAGTACTTC
-	TRBJ1-2	-	TRBV19	CASSPVAGTPGYTF	TGTGCCAGTAGTCCAGTGGCGGGGACACCTGGCTACACCTTC
-	TRBJ1-1	-	TRBV19	CASIRDRPGTEAFF	TGTGCCAGTATCCGGGACCGACCCGGCACTGAAGCTTTCTTT
-	TRBJ1-3	-	TRBV18	CASSPGRVSGNTIYF	TGTGCCAGCTCACCGGGCAGGGTCTCTGGAAACACCATATATTTT
-	TRBJ1-4	-	TRBV4-1	CASSQVSSAAEKLFF	TGCGCCAGCAGCCAAGTCAGCTCCGCTGCTGAAAAACTGTTTTTT
TRBD2	TRBJ2-7	-	TRBV4-1	CASSPRGGVGAAYEQYF	TGCGCCAGCAGCCCCCGGGGGGGTGTGGGGGCCGCGTACGAGCAGTACTTC
TRBD1	TRBJ2-7	few	TRBV5-6	CASSSGTGLNEQYF	TGTGCCAGCAGCTCCGGGACAGGGTTGAACGAGCAGTACTTC
TRBD1	TRBJ2-7	-	TRBV6-5	CASSYYGQGLDEQYF	TGTGCCAGCAGTTACTACGGACAGGGACTCGACGAGCAGTACTTC
-	TRBJ1-2	-	TRBV7-2	CASSSPAAYGYTF	TGTGCCAGCAGCTCCCCGGCAGCCTATGGCTACACCTTC
TRBD1	TRBJ1-6	-	TRBV4-1	CASSQYAGQVNSPLHF	TGCGCCAGCAGCCAATATGCGGGACAGGTTAATTCACCCCTCCACTTT
TRBD1	TRBJ1-2	-	TRBV7-9	CASSSAGTGTFGYTF	TGTGCCAGCAGCTCAGCGGGGACAGGGACATTTGGCTACACCTTC
-	TRBJ2-7	-	TRBV18	CASSPPDRPYEQYF	TGTGCCAGCTCACCCCCGGACAGACCCTACGAGCAGTACTTC
TRBD2	TRBJ2-1	-	TRBV9	CASSVASGGTNEQFF	TGTGCCAGCAGCGTAGCTAGCGGGGGGACCAATGAGCAGTTCTTC
TRBD2	TRBJ2-3	-	TRBV13	CASSFGTSGGEGDTQYF	TGTGCCAGCAGCTTCGGGACTAGCGGGGGGGAGGGAGATACGCAGTATTTT
TRBD1	TRBJ1-6	-	TRBV19	CASSWDSLNSPLHF	TGTGCCAGTAGTTGGGACAGCCTTAATTCACCCCTCCACTTT
-	TRBJ1-6	-	TRBV5-8	CASSLGGRGSSYNSPLHF	TGTGCCAGCAGCTTGGGCGGAAGGGGGAGCTCCTATAATTCACCCCTCCACTTT
-	TRBJ1-4	-	TRBV7-9	CASSFRAANEKLFF	TGTGCCAGCAGCTTTAGGGCTGCGAATGAAAAACTGTTTTTT
TRBD1	TRBJ1-4	medium-sized	TRBV25-1	CASSDTGGAEKLFF	TGTGCCAGCAGCGACACAGGGGGCGCGGAGAAACTGTTTTTT
-	TRBJ2-7	-	TRBV6-1	CASSEGGMSSYEQYF	TGTGCCAGCAGTGAAGGGGGAATGAGCTCCTACGAGCAGTACTTC
-	TRBJ1-1	-	TRBV11-2	CASSSYPGGRAAFF	TGTGCCAGCAGCTCGTACCCGGGGGGGCGGGCAGCTTTCTTT
-	TRBJ1-5	-	TRBV19	CASSMGYGQGNQPQHF	TGTGCCAGTAGTATGGGTTACGGACAAGGCAATCAGCCCCAGCATTTT
-	TRBJ2-7	-	TRBV9	CASNPGPTSYEQYF	TGTGCCAGCAACCCGGGACCGACCTCCTACGAGCAGTACTTC
-	TRBJ1-3	-	TRBV4-1	CASSQVPSSGNTIYF	TGCGCCAGCAGCCAAGTGCCTAGCTCTGGAAACACCATATATTTT
-	TRBJ2-7	once	TRBV27	CASSSRGEQYF	TGTGCCAGCAGTTCCAGGGGCGAGCAGTACTTC
-	TRBJ2-2	-	TRBV4-2	CASSHREAGELFF	TGTGCCAGCAGCCACCGTGAGGCCGGGGAGCTGTTTTTT
TRBD1	TRBJ2-1	-	TRBV5-8	CASSLAQGARNEQFF	TGTGCCAGCAGCTTGGCGCAGGGGGCGAGGAATGAGCAGTTCTTC
TRBD2	TRBJ2-5	-	TRBV9	CASSITSGGAVETQYF	TGTGCCAGCAGCATCACTAGCGGGGGGGCCGTAGAGACCCAGTACTTC
-	TRBJ1-2	once	TRBV4-1	CASSQETTVYYGYTF	TGCGCCAGCAGCCAAGAAACGACAGTTTACTATGGCTACACCTTC
-	TRBJ1-5	-	TRBV7-8	CASSLGMGRSNQPQHF	TGTGCCAGCAGCTTAGGTATGGGGAGGAGCAATCAGCCCCAGCATTTT
-	TRBJ2-1	-	TRBV12-5	CASGPQGNNEQFF	TGTGCTAGTGGCCCCCAGGGGAACAATGAGCAGTTCTTC
-	TRBJ1-1	-	TRBV4-2	CASSRPLGRRTEAFF	TGTGCCAGCAGCCGCCCCCTGGGGAGGAGAACTGAAGCTTTCTTT